This T cell receptor (beta chain) was identified in a study of vaccination and CD4 T cells after COVID-19. Researchers used the Oncomine TCR Beta short-read assay to sequence DNA from cultured CD4+ T cells. Via MiXCR, TCRdb re-called the PCR reads, giving one row per CDR3 protein. The profile covers roughly 20,000 distinct CDR3 sequences, with around 60% appearing a single time and roughly a tenth taken by the ten largest. On this clonotype: Antigen specificity is unknown.

Treatment indicated: approximately nine-day PBMC culture with coronavirus spike peptide pools or control peptides (ViraFEST assay). Deletions cut 3 bases from V and 2 bases from J, with 11 bases between. The germline CDR1 and CDR2 sequences are MDHEN and SYDVKM. CDR3 size: 15 residues. This TCR was sampled from a human donor who had recovered from COVID-19. This sequence joins TRBV28 and TRBJ1-5, with D possibly being TRBD1 (5 bases). The sequenced sample consisted of CD4+ T cells from blood, cultured in vitro. In DNA, the CDR3 is TGTGCCAGCAGTTTGGCAGGGTTCGGCAATCAGCCCCAGCATTTT. Protein: CASSLAGFGNQPQHF.